This T cell receptor (beta chain) was recovered during a study of OX40 agonist ivuxolimab in advanced cancers. At the level of the study: Every 2 weeks, patients received ivuxolimab intravenously, dosed at 0.01 to 10 mg/kg.

Sequencing was performed with immunoSEQ multiplex PCR; in TCRdb, only in-frame clones are kept and a portion is missing. In the table there are about 16,000 clones, about 80% of which are singletons. With respect to this clone: The antigen remains unidentified.

The length of the CDR3 is 12 residues. Germline V gene data show CDR1 as MNHEY and CDR2 as SVGAGI. Trimming at V came to 5 bases and at J to 7 bases, leaving 2 bases not matched to a gene. General study results and limits: Certain nonresponding patients likewise had low normalized T-cell clonal expansion.

This clonotype was obtained from an adult with an advanced solid tumor such as melanoma, head and neck, liver or kidney cancer. The genes are TRBV6-5 and TRBJ2-1; 7 bases line up with TRBD1. The sample was CD4+ or CD8+ T cells sorted from blood, taken in a trial of the OX40 agonist ivuxolimab. This CDR3 is CASSVQGNEQFF. Here the CDR3 DNA reads TGTGCCAGCAGTGTACAGGGGAATGAGCAGTTCTTC.